Below are 15 T cell receptor beta chains sequenced from a single sample in a study of blood T cell repertoires in COVID-19. Generated by immunoSEQ multiplex PCR, the TCRdb table keeps only in-frame clones and is missing some. There are under 300,000 clones in the sample; approximately 85% occur only once, and 12% lies in the top ten. The sequenced sample was peripheral blood. These receptor sequences come from a man older than 75 with acute or convalescent COVID-19.

The genes are TRBV4-2 and TRBJ1-4, with D possibly TRBD1 on 6 matching bases. V dropped 1 base and J dropped 5 bases, with 11 bases sitting between them. This CDR3 comprises 15 residues. Per germline, CDR1 LGHNA and CDR2 YNFKEQ. The DNA of the CDR3 is TGTGCCAGCAGCCAAGTCTCTGGGGGCAATGAAAAACTGTTTTTT. Translated: CASSQVSGGNEKLFF.

The chain joins TRBV28 to TRBJ1-4; D is unresolved. Germline CDR1 is MDHEN and CDR2 is SYDVKM. Deletions cut 10 bases from V and 12 bases from J, with 21 bases between. The CDR3 spans 13 residues. The CDR3 reads CATLSSPSTQLFF. Here the CDR3 DNA reads TGTGCCACCCTGAGCTCCCCCTCAACGCAACTGTTTTTT.

The chain joins TRBV27 to TRBJ2-2; 7 bases match TRBD2. Germline V gene data show CDR1 as MNHEY and CDR2 as SMNVEV (reference sequence). The junction had 15 bases not matched to a gene; V was cut back by 6 bases and J by 5 bases. This CDR3 has 17 residues. The CDR3 nucleotides are TGTGCCAGCAGGGGGAATCTTGGGGGGAGGGCGACCGGGGAGCTGTTTTTT. Translation: CASRGNLGGRATGELFF.

The chain links TRBV3-1 (or the pseudogene TRBV3-2) to TRBJ2-7; 10 positions match TRBD2. The CDR3 runs to 16 residues. Germline CDR1 reads LGHDT; CDR2 reads YNNKEL (reference sequence). V trimming: 5 bases; J trimming: 5 bases; junction bases outside the gene matches: 12. The CDR3 reads CASSSRSSGSIDEQYF. In nucleotides, the CDR3 is TGTGCCAGCAGCTCCCGTTCTAGCGGGAGTATCGACGAGCAGTACTTC.

This clone was observed a few times. The chain recombines TRBV5-1 with TRBJ2-3; perhaps TRBD1 as D (6 bases). The CDR3 loop spans 15 amino acids. CDR1 SGHRS and CDR2 YFSETQ come from the germline V gene. V lost 6 bases, J lost 2 bases, and 16 bases lay in between. The CDR3 region has the DNA TGCGCCAGCACGGGACAAGGCGACCACACAGATACGCAGTATTTT. Amino acids: CASTGQGDHTDTQYF.

The CDR3 DNA is TGTGCCAGCAGCCCCATAGGACAGGGGGCGCGTGCAGATACGCAGTATTTT. This sequence encodes CASSPIGQGARADTQYF. The chain joins TRBV7-2 to TRBJ2-3; 11 nucleotides match TRBD1. V shed 5 bases and J 4 bases; nucleotides not matched to a gene: 11. The V gene's germline CDR1 is SGHTA and CDR2 FQGNSA. The CDR3 contains 17 residues.

The V call is TRBV2, the J call TRBJ1-6; tentatively, D is TRBD1 (5 bases). Trimming shortened V by 4 bases and J by 7 bases, and 17 bases separated the two germline ends. This CDR3 is 16 amino acids long. CDR1 is SNHLY and CDR2 is FYNNEI in the germline V gene. The CDR3 DNA is TGTGCCAGCAGTGTGGGACGGGGGAGTGAGAATTCACCCCTCCACTTT. It yields the protein CASSVGRGSENSPLHF.

This chain connects TRBV25-1 to TRBJ1-1; maybe TRBD1 (6 bases). The germline V gene has CDR1 MGHDK and CDR2 SYGVNS. Between the trimmed V and J ends, which lost 3 bases and 0 bases, there was a span of 11 bases. The CDR3 consists of 15 residues. CDR3 nucleotide sequence: TGTGCCAGCAGTGATAGGGGGAGAATGAACACTGAAGCTTTCTTT. As protein: CASSDRGRMNTEAFF.

This sequence joins TRBV7-2 and TRBJ1-1, with a weak D call TRBD1 (6 bases). Deletions cut 3 bases from V and 2 bases from J, with 13 bases between. There are 15 residues in the CDR3. From germline, CDR1 is SGHTA and CDR2 FQGNSA. CDR3 coding DNA: TGTGCCAGCAGCTTCTTTTGGGGGCCCAACACTGAAGCTTTCTTT. Encoded protein: CASSFFWGPNTEAFF.

The chain is built from TRBV6-6 and TRBJ2-3; 10 bases align to TRBD1. There are 17 residues in the CDR3. The junction had 10 bases not matched to a gene; V was cut back by 5 bases and J by 2 bases. Germline CDR1 and CDR2: MNHNY and SVGAGI (reference sequence). CDR3 sequence: CASSPQRDRGTTDTQYF. The CDR3 DNA sequence: TGTGCCAGCAGTCCACAAAGGGACAGGGGTACCACAGATACGCAGTATTTT.

The V and J genes are TRBV9 and TRBJ1-1; D perhaps matches TRBD1 (6 bases). V dropped 0 bases and J dropped 2 bases, with 20 bases sitting between them. This CDR3 has 18 residues. Germline V lookup: CDR1 SGDLS, CDR2 YYNGEE. The CDR3 bases are TGTGCCAGCAGCGTAGGGGCTCAAGGTGGGGGGGCCAACACTGAAGCTTTCTTT. This translates into CASSVGAQGGGANTEAFF.

This chain links TRBV7-2 with TRBJ1-4; D is unresolved. Germline values: CDR1 SGHTA, CDR2 FQGNSA. Trimming shortened V by 4 bases and J by 7 bases, and 13 bases separated the two germline ends. The CDR3 length is 14 residues. CDR3 residues: CASSSVPAGEKLFF. CDR3 coding DNA: TGTGCCAGCAGCTCGGTCCCGGCAGGTGAAAAACTGTTTTTT.

The rearrangement joins TRBV18 to TRBJ1-2; D might be TRBD1 (5 bases). Germline lookup yields CDR1 KGHSH and CDR2 LQKENI. Deletions cut 5 bases from V and 5 bases from J, with 9 bases between. This CDR3 is built from 12 residues. The CDR3 region is CASSTDRYGYTF. As DNA, the CDR3 is TGTGCCAGCTCAACTGACAGATATGGCTACACCTTC.

This chain uses TRBV18 with TRBJ1-1, with 7 bases lining up with TRBD1. The V gene's germline CDR1 is KGHSH and CDR2 LQKENI. J was trimmed by 1 base and V by 6 bases; bases with no gene match: 5. This CDR3 has 14 amino acids. CDR3 amino acids: CASSRGTENTEAFF. The DNA for the CDR3 is TGTGCCAGCTCCCGGGGGACAGAGAACACTGAAGCTTTCTTT.

The J gene is TRBJ2-7, the V gene TRBV5-6, with 12 positions matching TRBD2. V was clipped by 0 bases and J by 7 bases; unmatched bases: 2. The CDR3 length is 14 residues. Germline assignment: CDR1 SGHDT and CDR2 YYEEEE. The CDR3 DNA follows: TGTGCCAGCAGCTTGGGACTAGCGGGAGATGAGCAGTACTTC. Its protein is CASSLGLAGDEQYF.